This TCR beta chain originates from a study of CXCR3-negative and CXCR3-positive naive CD8 T cells. General observations from the study: Naive cells that were CXCR3-positive had more hydrophobic TRB CDR3s (compared with CXCR3-negative naive cells). Diversity was high in both naive subsets and much lower in memory cells.

UMI-tagged TRB cDNA libraries were built via 5' RACE. TCRdb reprocessed the 5' RACE reads; each CDR3 protein has one entry and no DNA is given. In total, the table holds about 50,000 distinct CDR3 sequences. Of note for this clonotype: The target antigen is unknown.

This CDR3 comprises 15 residues. Germline V gene sequence: CDR1 MNHEY, CDR2 SVGAGI. The sample consisted of naive CXCR3+ CD8+ T cells from blood. As for subset: CD45RO-CCR7+CD27+CD95- naive CD8+ T cells expressing CXCR3 (TNR3+). The chain has TRBV6-5 and TRBJ2-3; TCRdb returns TRBD1, unconfirmable since there is no DNA. The receptor's source is a human donor in good health. Some clones in this sample may be carry-over from other donors' samples. The CDR3 loop is CASSYGTGGRDTQYF.